These 23 T cell receptor beta chains originate from one sample sequenced in a study of blood T cell repertoires in COVID-19 (dated by TCRdb to about 2020). Library generation was performed with the immunoSEQ multiplex PCR assay. Drawn from immuneACCESS, this table holds only the in-frame rearrangements with V and J called that TCRdb kept. Clones are partly lost; checked studies trace under half to an unresolved V gene and leave the rest unexplained. The sample table records 200,000 to 300,000 clones; roughly 84% of these occur just once. The ten largest clones take up 1.5% of the sample. Input material: peripheral blood. Receptor source: a middle-aged woman who had recovered from COVID-19.

This clone was recorded once. The chain links TRBV30 to TRBJ1-4, with a tentative D call TRBD1 (5 bases). The CDR3 consists of 14 residues. V was pared by 4 bases and J by 2 bases, with 11 bases between. The germline CDR1 and CDR2 sequences are GTSNPN and SVGIG (reference sequence). CDR3 residues: CAWTAGTTNEKLFF. The CDR3 DNA reads as TGTGCCTGGACGGCGGGGACGACTAATGAAAAACTGTTTTTT.

The chain couples TRBV7-9 to TRBJ1-5, with D possibly TRBD1 on 6 matching bases. V was cut by 4 bases and J by 5 bases, with 9 bases left in between. This CDR3 contains 13 residues. Per germline, CDR1 SEHNR and CDR2 FQNEAQ (reference sequence). CDR3 sequence reads: CASSSSGDQPQHF. In DNA form, the CDR3 reads TGTGCCAGCAGCTCCTCAGGGGATCAGCCCCAGCATTTT. Based on the CDR3 plus reference TRBV7-9 and TRBJ1-5, the full variable domain is DTGVSQNPRHKITKRGQNVTFRCDPISEHNRLYWYRQTLGQGPEFLTYFQNEAQLEKSRLLSDRFSAERPKGSFSTLEIQRTEQGDSAMYLCASSSSGDQPQHFGDGTRLSIL.

J is TRBJ2-2 and V is TRBV5-1; maybe TRBD1 (6 bases). Germline CDR1 and CDR2: SGHRS and YFSETQ. V gave up 1 base and J gave up 5 bases, with 12 bases separating them. The CDR3 is made up of 15 amino acids. The CDR3 loop reads CASSLRGFETGELFF. The CDR3 nucleotides are TGCGCCAGCAGCTTGAGGGGGTTTGAGACCGGGGAGCTGTTTTTT.

The rearrangement joins TRBV23-1 to TRBJ1-5; 8 bases agree with TRBD1. TRBV23-1 falls under the ORF class, with uncertain function. The CDR3 is 14 amino acids. The V segment lost 2 bases and the J segment 6 bases; nucleotides outside the gene matches: 3. The CDR3 sequence is CASSQDRGSQPQHF. CDR3 nucleotide sequence: TGCGCCAGCAGTCAAGACAGGGGCAGTCAGCCCCAGCATTTT.

With respect to this clone: Other DNA sequences in this sample translate to the same CDR3. The chain has TRBV5-4 and TRBJ1-6; 7 nucleotides align to TRBD1. The trim removed 0 bases at V and 6 bases at J, leaving 0 bases unmatched. From germline, CDR1 is SGHNT and CDR2 YYREEE (reference sequence). CDR3 size: 14 residues. CDR3 in DNA: TGTGCCAGCAGCTTGGACAGGGGTAATTCACCCCTCCACTTT. Translating gives CASSLDRGNSPLHF. Using reference TRBV5-4 and TRBJ1-6 for the parts outside the CDR3, the full variable domain is ETGVTQSPTHLIKTRGQQVTLRCSSQSGHNTVSWYQQALGQGPQFIFQYYREEENGRGNFPPRFSGLQFPNYSSELNVNALELDDSALYLCASSLDRGNSPLHFGNGTRLTVT.

The chain carries TRBV5-1 and TRBJ2-3; possible D gene TRBD2, 6 bases. Germline lookup yields CDR1 SGHRS and CDR2 YFSETQ. V lost 1 base to trimming and J lost 5 bases, with 14 bases between them. This CDR3 has 15 residues. Written as DNA, the CDR3 is TGCGCCAGCAGCTTGAGTTGGGGAGGCGAAGATACGCAGTATTTT. This gives the protein CASSLSWGGEDTQYF.

The chain uses TRBV27 and TRBJ1-1; D is undetermined. Trimming left V 2 bases short and J 1 base short, with 5 bases between. The length of the CDR3 is 13 residues. CDR1 and CDR2 from the germline V gene are MNHEY and SMNVEV (reference sequence). CDR3 amino acids: CASSLNSNTEAFF. The CDR3 DNA is TGTGCCAGCAGTTTAAACTCGAACACTGAAGCTTTCTTT.

This clone was detected only once. The rearrangement links TRBV4-1 to TRBJ2-3; the D gene is possibly TRBD1 (5 bases). Germline V lookup: CDR1 MGHRA, CDR2 YSYEKL. Trimming took 2 bases from V and 4 from J, leaving 25 bases between them. This CDR3 spans 19 amino acids. The CDR3 loop is CASSQLRPRPGQVSDTQYF. In DNA, the CDR3 is TGCGCCAGCAGCCAATTACGTCCCCGACCAGGGCAGGTTTCAGATACGCAGTATTTT.

The chain employs TRBV7-8 and TRBJ2-3, with TRBD2 matching over 8 bases. V dropped 3 bases and J dropped 0; count of bases not matched to a gene: 5. There are 16 residues in the CDR3. Germline CDR1 is SGHVS and CDR2 is FQNEAQ. This CDR3 is CASSFGGAASTDTQYF. The CDR3, as DNA: TGTGCCAGCAGCTTCGGGGGGGCTGCGAGCACAGATACGCAGTATTTT.

The J gene is TRBJ1-6, the V gene TRBV27; D ambiguous. The CDR3 length is 15 residues. Germline V CDR1 and CDR2: MNHEY, SMNVEV (reference sequence). The V and J ends lost 3 bases and 10 bases respectively, with 16 bases between them. CDR3 in amino acids: CASSFIPGLNSPLHF. DNA for the CDR3: TGTGCCAGCAGTTTTATACCGGGATTGAACTCACCCCTCCACTTT.

The chain employs TRBV6-5 and TRBJ2-7; 9 bases line up with TRBD1. Germline-derived CDR1 and CDR2 are MNHEY and SVGAGI. V lost 6 bases to trimming and J lost 4 bases; unmatched junction nucleotides: 7. This CDR3 region has 14 residues. The CDR3, as DNA: TGTGCCAGCAGGCGGGGACAGGGTTTTTACGAGCAGTACTTC. Translation gives CASRRGQGFYEQYF.

The J gene is TRBJ1-1, the V gene TRBV18, with unresolved D. CDR3 length: 15 residues. CDR1 and CDR2 (germline): KGHSH, LQKENI. The V gene lost 1 base and the J gene lost 7 bases, with 16 bases spanning the gap. The CDR3 sequence: CASSPLGPEGSEAFF. CDR3 DNA sequence: TGTGCCAGCTCACCACTAGGTCCGGAGGGCAGTGAAGCTTTCTTT.

The rearrangement joins TRBV7-6 to TRBJ1-1, with D possibly matching TRBD1 (5 bases). The CDR3 loop spans 16 amino acids. The germline V gene has CDR1 SGHVS and CDR2 FNYEAQ. Deletions cut 2 bases from V and 3 bases from J, with 16 bases between. The CDR3 region is CASSLIPLGRDTEAFF. The CDR3 DNA follows: TGTGCCAGCAGCTTAATTCCGTTGGGGCGAGACACTGAAGCTTTCTTT.

The rearrangement links TRBV4-1 to TRBJ2-3; 11 nucleotides line up with TRBD2. The CDR3 covers 18 residues. The germline CDR1 and CDR2 sequences are MGHRA and YSYEKL. The trim removed 4 bases at V and 0 bases at J, leaving 9 bases unmatched. In DNA, the CDR3 is TGCGCCAGCAGCCCCGGTCTAGCGGGGGGTTCTAGCACAGATACGCAGTATTTT. Its translation: CASSPGLAGGSSTDTQYF.

J is TRBJ2-7 and V is TRBV7-6; 8 nucleotides align to TRBD1. The CDR3 length is 15 residues. The J segment lost 3 bases and the V segment lost 5 bases, leaving 9 bases of the junction unmatched. The V gene's germline CDR1 is SGHVS and CDR2 FNYEAQ. CDR3 DNA sequence: TGTGCCAGCAGCCCGAGGACAGGGATTATCTACGAGCAGTACTTC. It yields the protein CASSPRTGIIYEQYF.

This rearrangement joins TRBV7-9 to TRBJ2-5, with TRBD2 matching 7 bases. V lost 3 bases and J lost 3; bases outside the gene matches: 1. Germline V gene sequence: CDR1 SEHNR, CDR2 FQNEAQ (reference sequence). The CDR3 runs to 13 residues. CDR3 residues: CASSFGGEETQYF. The CDR3 region has the DNA TGTGCCAGCAGCTTTGGGGGGGAAGAGACCCAGTACTTC. The entire variable domain, with the rest obtained from reference TRBV7-9 and TRBJ2-5, is as follows: DTGVSQNPRHKITKRGQNVTFRCDPISEHNRLYWYRQTLGQGPEFLTYFQNEAQLEKSRLLSDRFSAERPKGSFSTLEIQRTEQGDSAMYLCASSFGGEETQYFGPGTRLLVL.

The rearrangement joins TRBV9 to TRBJ2-3, with TRBD1 as a possible D gene (5 bases). V was trimmed by 0 bases and J by 3 bases, leaving 11 bases between them. The germline V gene has CDR1 SGDLS and CDR2 YYNGEE. The length of the CDR3 is 15 residues. The CDR3 is CASSVEGARTDTQYF. For the CDR3, the DNA is TGTGCCAGCAGCGTAGAAGGGGCCCGTACAGATACGCAGTATTTT.

The V gene is TRBV28, the J gene TRBJ1-2, with 7 positions matching TRBD1. The length of the CDR3 is 13 residues. Germline V gene sequence: CDR1 MDHEN, CDR2 SYDVKM. The V gene end was trimmed by 5 bases and the J gene end by 6 bases; junction bases not matched to a gene: 6. In DNA form, the CDR3 reads TGTGCCAGCAGTGGCCCGGGACAGAATGGCTACACCTTC. Protein product: CASSGPGQNGYTF.

The chain recombines TRBV28 with TRBJ1-1; no reliable D call. In germline, CDR1 is MDHEN, CDR2 SYDVKM. The CDR3 loop spans 14 amino acids. Trimming cost V 8 bases and J 7 bases, with 20 bases left between them. The CDR3, as DNA: TGTGCCAGCGATTCCCCGGGAGGGATGATTGAAGCTTTCTTT. It translates to CASDSPGGMIEAFF.

This clone was detected once. The chain carries TRBV19 and TRBJ1-1; 7 bases agree with TRBD1. The CDR3 spans 14 residues. J gave up 5 bases and V 3 bases, and 6 bases lay outside the gene matches. Germline loops: CDR1 LNHDA, CDR2 SQIVND (reference sequence). Here the CDR3 DNA reads TGTGCCAGTAGTATTGACAGGGATCGAACTGAAGCTTTCTTT. It codes for CASSIDRDRTEAFF.

V usage is TRBV9 and J usage is TRBJ1-1, with 7 bases lining up with TRBD1. V gave up 4 bases and J gave up 1 base; unmatched junction bases: 10. The CDR3 has 16 amino acids. From germline, CDR1 is SGDLS and CDR2 YYNGEE. CDR3 loop: CASSPAGRGRNTEAFF. CDR3 nucleotides: TGTGCCAGCAGCCCCGCTGGCAGGGGGAGGAACACTGAAGCTTTCTTT.

The J gene is TRBJ2-2, the V gene TRBV5-1; D is unclear. The CDR3 covers 14 residues. The ends were cut back, 4 bases at V and 5 bases at J, with 12 bases in the middle. Germline-derived CDR1 and CDR2 are SGHRS and YFSETQ. The CDR3 loop is CASSIDRVTGELFF. The CDR3, as DNA: TGCGCCAGCAGCATCGACCGGGTAACCGGGGAGCTGTTTTTT.

The chain uses TRBV29-1 and TRBJ2-7; D is possibly TRBD2 (5 bases). Germline loops: CDR1 SQVTM, CDR2 ANQGSEA. V dropped 6 bases and J dropped 3 bases, with 12 bases sitting between them. This CDR3 is built from 12 residues. The CDR3 region is CSVGITYYEQYF. The CDR3 DNA is TGCAGCGTCGGGATAACGTACTACGAGCAGTACTTC.